The 16 T cell receptor beta chains below come from one sample, sequenced in a study of cytomegalovirus exposure and HLA in healthy donors. This PCR relied on a set of 60 Vbeta primers and 13 Jbeta primers. The data were produced by immunoSEQ multiplex PCR, yet TCRdb's version contains in-frame clones alone and is incomplete. The sample has tens of thousands of clones; around 70% are singletons. Sequenced material: PBMCs. These receptors were obtained from a man aged 40-50 years in good health and CMV-seropositive.

This chain links TRBV9 with TRBJ2-7, with 9 nucleotides matching TRBD2. The V and J ends lost 0 bases and 4 bases, in that order; junction bases with no gene match: 8. CDR3 size: 16 residues. CDR1 and CDR2 from the germline V gene are SGDLS and YYNGEE. The DNA of the CDR3 is TGTGCCAGCAGCGTAGCGGCTAGCGGGGCGTCTTACGAGCAGTACTTC. The encoded protein is CASSVAASGASYEQYF.

The rearrangement links TRBV7-9 to TRBJ2-1; possible D gene TRBD1, 5 bases. The CDR3 extends over 16 amino acids. CDR1 is SEHNR, CDR2 FQNEAQ, per germline (reference sequence). The ends were cut back, 4 bases at V and 5 bases at J, with 18 bases in the middle. The CDR3 sequence is CASSYLRPGYHNEQFF. The CDR3 DNA sequence: TGTGCCAGCAGCTACCTAAGACCAGGGTACCACAATGAGCAGTTCTTC.

The chain links TRBV11-2 to TRBJ2-1, with 7 bases lining up with TRBD2. The CDR3 has 13 amino acids. CDR1 and CDR2 (germline): SGHAT, FQNNGV. The ends lost 1 base at V and 9 bases at J; junction bases unmatched: 3. CDR3 protein: CASSLVGGTEQFF. The CDR3 DNA reads TGTGCCAGCAGCTTAGTGGGGGGGACTGAGCAGTTCTTC.

This chain joins TRBV2 and TRBJ2-2; tentative D call: TRBD1 (6 bases). This CDR3 comprises 13 residues. Germline V lookup: CDR1 SNHLY, CDR2 FYNNEI. V gave up 7 bases and J gave up 1 base, with 7 bases separating them. CDR3 region: CASKTGNTGELFF. The CDR3 region has the DNA TGTGCCAGCAAGACAGGGAACACCGGGGAGCTGTTTTTT.

This clone was observed a handful of times. The V call is TRBV5-1, the J call TRBJ2-5, with 13 bases fitting TRBD2. This CDR3 is built from 14 residues. Germline V gene lookup returns CDR1 SGHRS and CDR2 YFSETQ. The trim removed 0 bases at V and 11 bases at J, leaving 4 bases unmatched. CDR3 in amino acids: CASSLGLAGGEQYF. The CDR3 DNA reads as TGCGCCAGCAGCTTGGGACTAGCGGGGGGAGAGCAGTACTTC.

The chain has TRBV11-2 and TRBJ1-4, with a tentative D call TRBD1 (5 bases). CDR1 SGHAT and CDR2 FQNNGV come from the germline V gene. The ends were cut back, 0 bases at V and 3 bases at J, with 11 bases in the middle. The CDR3 is made up of 16 amino acids. CDR3 sequence reads: CASSLDPGDANEKLFF. The DNA of the CDR3 is TGTGCCAGCAGCTTAGACCCGGGGGACGCTAATGAAAAACTGTTTTTT.

V and J are TRBV18 and TRBJ1-3; D not resolved. Germline CDR1 reads KGHSH; CDR2 reads LQKENI. The ends were cut back, 3 bases at V and 2 bases at J, with 5 bases in the middle. The CDR3 has 13 amino acids. The CDR3 spells CASSPYTGNTIYF. The CDR3 region has the DNA TGTGCCAGCTCACCGTATACTGGAAACACCATATATTTT.

By share, this clone counts as medium-sized. The gene calls are TRBV9 and TRBJ2-1; TRBD2 might be the D (5 bases). Trimming took off 0 bases at V and 7 bases at J, with 11 bases between the two ends. The CDR3 totals 14 residues. Germline V lookup: CDR1 SGDLS, CDR2 YYNGEE. This CDR3 reads CASSVEGRRNEQFF. CDR3 bases: TGTGCCAGCAGCGTAGAGGGCCGGAGGAATGAGCAGTTCTTC.

The chain has TRBV10-1 and TRBJ2-5, with D possibly being TRBD1 (5 bases). CDR1 is WNHNN, CDR2 SYGVQD, per germline (reference sequence). The CDR3 sequence is 13 residues long. The V end was cut by 7 bases, the J end by 2 bases, with 11 bases between. CDR3 sequence (DNA): TGCGCCAGCAACAGGTTCGCTCAAGAGACCCAGTACTTC. Amino acid sequence: CASNRFAQETQYF.

The gene calls are TRBV6-1 and TRBJ1-2, with 7 bases matching TRBD1. In germline, CDR1 is MNHNS, CDR2 SASEGT. The J segment lost 4 bases and the V segment lost 6 bases, leaving 14 bases of the junction unmatched. The CDR3 has 16 residues. This CDR3 is CASSERGDSEVYGYTF. DNA of the CDR3: TGTGCCAGCAGCGAACGTGGGGACAGTGAAGTCTATGGCTACACCTTC.

This chain uses TRBV7-2 with TRBJ2-5; D possibly corresponds to TRBD1 (6 bases). The CDR3 is 13 residues long. CDR1 is SGHTA, CDR2 FQGNSA, per germline. V was trimmed by 5 bases and J by 5 bases, leaving 12 bases between them. The CDR3, as DNA: TGTGCCAGCAGCACAGGACAGAAGGAGACCCAGTACTTC. Translation gives CASSTGQKETQYF.

This rearrangement joins TRBV30 to TRBJ2-7; TRBD1 matches at 8 bases. Germline V gene lookup returns CDR1 GTSNPN and CDR2 SVGIG (reference sequence). This CDR3 comprises 11 residues. V was clipped by 5 bases and J by 6 bases; unmatched bases: 3. CDR3 sequence (DNA): TGTGCCTGGCATACAGGGGGCGAGCAGTACTTC. Amino acids: CAWHTGGEQYF.

The chain joins TRBV28 to TRBJ1-6; no reliable D call. Germline-derived CDR1 and CDR2 are MDHEN and SYDVKM. CDR3 length equals 16 residues. The V gene lost 5 bases and the J gene lost 0 bases, with 11 bases spanning the gap. CDR3 protein: CASSPRSSSYNSPLHF. In DNA, the CDR3 is TGTGCCAGCAGTCCTCGTTCGAGCTCCTATAATTCACCCCTCCACTTT.

The chain uses TRBV4-1 and TRBJ1-6; TRBD1 aligns across 12 bases. The germline CDR1 and CDR2 sequences are MGHRA and YSYEKL. The CDR3 totals 18 residues. V was pared by 1 base and J by 6 bases, with 7 bases of the junction left unmatched. CDR3 sequence (DNA): TGCGCCAGCAGCCAAGGGTGGGGGACAGGGGGCCCTAATTCACCCCTCCACTTT. This sequence encodes CASSQGWGTGGPNSPLHF.

The chain links TRBV9 to TRBJ2-7; 10 bases match TRBD1. Germline CDR1 is SGDLS and CDR2 is YYNGEE. The CDR3 spans 16 residues. V gave up 3 bases and J gave up 6 bases; unmatched junction bases: 12. The CDR3 sequence: CASSGGPGTGESEQYF. The DNA of the CDR3 is TGTGCCAGCAGCGGGGGGCCCGGGACAGGGGAGAGCGAGCAGTACTTC.

The chain couples TRBV5-1 to TRBJ1-4, with a tentative D call TRBD1 (6 bases). The CDR3 extends over 14 amino acids. CDR1 SGHRS and CDR2 YFSETQ come from the germline V gene. Trimming removed 1 base from V and 4 bases from J, with 8 bases in between. The CDR3 reads CASSLRTDNEKLFF. The CDR3 bases are TGCGCCAGCAGCTTGCGGACAGATAATGAAAAACTGTTTTTT.